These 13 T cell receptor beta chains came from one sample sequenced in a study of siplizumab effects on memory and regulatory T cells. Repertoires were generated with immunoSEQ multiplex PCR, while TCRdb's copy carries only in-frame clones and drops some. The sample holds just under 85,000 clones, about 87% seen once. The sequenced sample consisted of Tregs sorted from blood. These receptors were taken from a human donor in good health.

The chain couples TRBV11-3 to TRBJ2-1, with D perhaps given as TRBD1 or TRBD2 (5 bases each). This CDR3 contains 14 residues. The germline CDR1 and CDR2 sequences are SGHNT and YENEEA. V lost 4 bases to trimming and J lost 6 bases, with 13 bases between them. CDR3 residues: CASSSGALSNEQFF. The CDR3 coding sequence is TGTGCCAGCAGCTCCGGGGCCTTGAGCAATGAGCAGTTCTTC.

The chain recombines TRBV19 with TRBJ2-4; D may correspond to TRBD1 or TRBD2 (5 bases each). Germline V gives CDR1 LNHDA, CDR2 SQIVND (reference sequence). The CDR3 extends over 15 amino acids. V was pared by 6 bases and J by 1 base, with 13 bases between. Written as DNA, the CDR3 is TGTGCCAGTAGCACAGAGGGGCCGGCCAAAAACATTCAGTACTTC. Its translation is CASSTEGPAKNIQYF.

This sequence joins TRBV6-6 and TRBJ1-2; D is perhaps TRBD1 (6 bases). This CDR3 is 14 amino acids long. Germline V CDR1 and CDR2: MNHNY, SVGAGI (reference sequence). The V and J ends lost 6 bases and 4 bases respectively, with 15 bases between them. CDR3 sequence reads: CASSLNREGYGYTF. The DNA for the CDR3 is TGTGCCAGCAGCCTTAACAGGGAGGGCTATGGCTACACCTTC.

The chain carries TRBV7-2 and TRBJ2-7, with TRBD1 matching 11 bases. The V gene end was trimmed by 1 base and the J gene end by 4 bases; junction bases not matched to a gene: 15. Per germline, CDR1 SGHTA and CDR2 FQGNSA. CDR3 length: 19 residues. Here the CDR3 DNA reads TGTGCCAGCAGCTTAGGTCTCTATTTTTATGGACAGGGGGCTTACGAGCAGTACTTC. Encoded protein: CASSLGLYFYGQGAYEQYF.

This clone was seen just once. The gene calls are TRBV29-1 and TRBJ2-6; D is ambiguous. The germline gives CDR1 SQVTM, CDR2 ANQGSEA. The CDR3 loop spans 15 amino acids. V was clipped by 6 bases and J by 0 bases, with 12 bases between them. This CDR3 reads CSVAGFYSGANVLTF. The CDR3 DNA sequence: TGCAGCGTCGCCGGGTTTTACTCTGGGGCCAACGTCCTGACTTTC.

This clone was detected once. The CDR3 here is CASSPTPTKHETYGYTF. For the CDR3, the DNA is TGTGCCAGCAGCCCGACTCCGACGAAACATGAGACCTATGGCTACACCTTC. This chain uses TRBV7-8 with TRBJ1-2, with D unresolved. Per germline, CDR1 SGHVS and CDR2 FQNEAQ. Trimming cost V 5 bases and J 4 bases, with 23 bases left between them. The CDR3 loop spans 17 amino acids. Full variable domain (rest looked up from reference TRBV7-8 and TRBJ1-2): GAGVSQSPRYKVAKRGQDVALRCDPISGHVSLFWYQQALGQGPEFLTYFQNEAQLDKSGLPSDRFFAERPEGSVSTLKIQRTQQEDSAVYLCASSPTPTKHETYGYTFGSGTRLTVV.

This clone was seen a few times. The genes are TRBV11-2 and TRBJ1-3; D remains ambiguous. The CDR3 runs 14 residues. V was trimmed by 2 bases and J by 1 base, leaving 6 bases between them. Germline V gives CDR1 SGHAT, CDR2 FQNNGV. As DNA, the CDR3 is TGTGCCAGCAGCTTAAGGGATTCTGGAAACACCATATATTTT. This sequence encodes CASSLRDSGNTIYF.

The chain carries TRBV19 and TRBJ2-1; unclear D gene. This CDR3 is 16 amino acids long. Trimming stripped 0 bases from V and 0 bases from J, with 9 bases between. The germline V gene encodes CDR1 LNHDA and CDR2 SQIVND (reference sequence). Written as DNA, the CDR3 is TGTGCCAGTAGTATAGATGCTGCGAGCTCCTACAATGAGCAGTTCTTC. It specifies CASSIDAASSYNEQFF.

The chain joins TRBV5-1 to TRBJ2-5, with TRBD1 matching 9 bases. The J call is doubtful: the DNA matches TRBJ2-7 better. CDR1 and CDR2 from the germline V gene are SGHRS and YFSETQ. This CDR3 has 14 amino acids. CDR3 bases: TGCGCCAGCAGCATCTGGACAGGGGCCTACGAGCAGTACTTC. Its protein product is CASSIWTGAYEQYF.

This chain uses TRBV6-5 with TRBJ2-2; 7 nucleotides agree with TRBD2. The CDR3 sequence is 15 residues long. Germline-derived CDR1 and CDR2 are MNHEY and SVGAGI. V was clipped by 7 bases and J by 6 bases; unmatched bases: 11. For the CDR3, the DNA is TGTGCCAGCACCCCGGGGAGACTAGCCTCCGGGGAGCTGTTTTTT. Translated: CASTPGRLASGELFF.

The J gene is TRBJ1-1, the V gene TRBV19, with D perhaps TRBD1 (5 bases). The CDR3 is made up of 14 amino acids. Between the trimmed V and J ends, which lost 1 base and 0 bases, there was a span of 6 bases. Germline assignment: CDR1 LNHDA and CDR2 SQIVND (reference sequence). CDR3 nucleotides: TGTGCCAGTAGTATAGTGGGGGTGAACACTGAAGCTTTCTTT. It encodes CASSIVGVNTEAFF. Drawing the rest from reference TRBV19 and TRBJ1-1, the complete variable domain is DGGITQSPKYLFRKEGQNVTLSCEQNLNHDAMYWYRQDPGQGLRLIYYSQIVNDFQKGDIAEGYSVSREKKESFPLTVTSAQKNPTAFYLCASSIVGVNTEAFFGQGTRLTVV.

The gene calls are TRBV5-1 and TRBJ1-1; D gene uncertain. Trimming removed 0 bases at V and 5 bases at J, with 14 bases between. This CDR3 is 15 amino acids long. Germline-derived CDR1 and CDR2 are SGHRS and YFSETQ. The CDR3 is CASSLDGAGGTEAFF. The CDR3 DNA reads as TGCGCCAGCAGCTTGGATGGCGCCGGCGGGACTGAAGCTTTCTTT.

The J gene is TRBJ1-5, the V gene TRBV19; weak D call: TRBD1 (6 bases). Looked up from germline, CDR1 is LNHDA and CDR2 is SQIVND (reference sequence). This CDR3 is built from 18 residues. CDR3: CHGRPGSGQGCGNQPQHF. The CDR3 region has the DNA TGTCATGGACGGCCGGGGTCAGGCCAGGGGTGCGGCAATCAGCCCCAGCATTTT.